This entry concerns a single TCR beta chain. What it binds is unknown. This sample stems from a study of regulatory dendritic cells for organ transplantation. Sorted subsets were CFSE-labeled and cultured four to six days with allogeneic dendritic cells. CD4+ or CD8+ T cells were sorted as naive CD45RA+ or memory CD45RO+. The table came from immunoSEQ multiplex PCR; TCRdb's copy has only in-frame clones and leaves some out. The sample shows over 10,000 clones, about 79% of them seen only once. CDR3 size: 16 residues. The junction had 13 bases not matched to a gene; V was cut back by 3 bases and J by 8 bases. From germline, CDR1 is SGHNT and CDR2 YYREEE (reference sequence).

Sequenced: naive CD4+ T cells from blood cultured with regulatory dendritic cells. Subset of the sample: CD45RA+ naive T cells. This sequence joins TRBV5-4 and TRBJ2-1; 8 bases align to TRBD2. This receptor was taken from a human donor in good health. For the CDR3, the DNA is TGTGCCAGCAGCTCTGACCAAACGGGGGGGCGCGATGAGCAGTTCTTC. Its protein is CASSSDQTGGRDEQFF.